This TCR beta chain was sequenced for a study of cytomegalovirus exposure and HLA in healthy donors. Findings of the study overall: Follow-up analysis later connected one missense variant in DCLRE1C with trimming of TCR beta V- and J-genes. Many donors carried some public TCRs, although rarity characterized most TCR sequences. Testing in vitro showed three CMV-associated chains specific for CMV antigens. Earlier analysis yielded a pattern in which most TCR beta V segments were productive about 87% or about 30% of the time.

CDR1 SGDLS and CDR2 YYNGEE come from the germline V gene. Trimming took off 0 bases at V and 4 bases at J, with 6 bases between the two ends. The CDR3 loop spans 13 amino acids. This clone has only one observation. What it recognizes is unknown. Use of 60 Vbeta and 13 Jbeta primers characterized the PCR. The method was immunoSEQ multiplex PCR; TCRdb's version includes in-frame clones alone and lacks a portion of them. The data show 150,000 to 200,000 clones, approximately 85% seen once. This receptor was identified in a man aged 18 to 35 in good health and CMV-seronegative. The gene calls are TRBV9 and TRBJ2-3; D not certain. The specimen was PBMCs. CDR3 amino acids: CASSVANADTQYF. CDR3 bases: TGTGCCAGCAGCGTAGCTAACGCAGATACGCAGTATTTT.